This is a list of T cell receptor beta chains from one sample in a study of technical replicates of blood from several donors. Here immunoSEQ multiplex PCR was the method, and the copy in TCRdb shows in-frame clones only, minus some. The sample yields 55,000 to 85,000 clones, around 97% seen once. Sequenced sample: T cells isolated from PBMCs. These TCRs come from a human donor in good health. Both conserved end residues are part of each CDR3. Fields, in order: V gene, J gene, D gene, CDR3 DNA, CDR3 protein. The D gene is left open where the match is weak.

>TRBV4-1|TRBJ2-7|NA
TGCGCCAGCAGCCAAGGCTCAGGGTCCCTCTTTTACGAGCAGTACTTC
CASSQGSGSLFYEQYF
>TRBV5-6|TRBJ2-1|TRBD1
TGTGCCAGCAGCTACTATAAACCGACGGGACAGGCCTCTTACAATGAGCAGTTCTTC
CASSYYKPTGQASYNEQFF
>TRBV7-9|TRBJ2-7|NA
TGTGCCAGCAGCTTACGAGGGTTTTCCTACGAGCAGTACTTC
CASSLRGFSYEQYF
>TRBV28|TRBJ2-7|NA
TGTGCCAGCGTTGGTCCGGGGTTCACCTACGAGCAGTACTTC
CASVGPGFTYEQYF
>TRBV30|TRBJ1-4|TRBD1
TGTGCCTGGTCCGTGGGTAGGACAGGGAATGAAAAACTGTTTTTT
CAWSVGRTGNEKLFF
>TRBV6-1|TRBJ2-1|TRBD2
TGTGCCAGCAGTACTAGCGGGAGATCCTACAATGAGCAGTTCTTC
CASSTSGRSYNEQFF
>TRBV27|TRBJ2-7|NA
TGTGCCAGCAGATCGTCGGGGGTCCCCTACGAGCAGTACTTC
CASRSSGVPYEQYF
>TRBV5-1|TRBJ2-3|NA
TGCGCCAGCAGCTTGTTAACTATCCGTACAGATACGCAGTATTTT
CASSLLTIRTDTQYF
>TRBV6-6|TRBJ2-1|TRBD1
TGTGCCAGCAGTACCGACAGGGGGAATGAGCAGTTCTTC
CASSTDRGNEQFF
>TRBV30|TRBJ1-5|NA
TGTGCCTGGAGTGGCGGACAATCGGGCAATCAGCCCCAGCATTTT
CAWSGGQSGNQPQHF
>TRBV5-1|TRBJ2-2|TRBD2
TGCGCCAGCAGCTTGGCCGGCGGGGGGGCCGGGGAGCTGTTTTTT
CASSLAGGGAGELFF
>TRBV9|TRBJ2-5|NA
TGTGCCAGCAGCGTAGGAGGAGTGCGGCAAGAGACCCAGTACTTC
CASSVGGVRQETQYF
>TRBV6-5|TRBJ2-3|NA
TGTGCCAGCAGTTACTCGAGCCAAATCACTCGAGATACGCAGTATTTT
CASSYSSQITRDTQYF
>TRBV10-3|TRBJ2-7|NA
TGTGCCATCTTCCCCGTGGGAGGTAACGAGCAGTACTTC
CAIFPVGGNEQYF
>TRBV28|TRBJ2-7|TRBD1
TGTGCCAGCAGTCCTCGGACAGGGAACGAGCAGTACTTC
CASSPRTGNEQYF
>TRBV6-1|TRBJ2-4|NA
TGTGCGACCACACCCGGACTGCTAGCCAAAAACATTCAGTACTTC
CATTPGLLAKNIQYF
>TRBV7-8|TRBJ1-1|TRBD1
TGTGCCAGCAGCTTTAAGGTTAATCCGACAGGGGGCCCCGGGACCGCTGAAGCTTTCTTT
CASSFKVNPTGGPGTAEAFF
>TRBV4-1|TRBJ2-7|NA
TGCGCCAGCAGCCAATCAGGCATCAGCAACACCTACGAGCAGTACTTC
CASSQSGISNTYEQYF
>TRBV4-1|TRBJ1-5|NA
TGCGCCAGCAGCCAACCGAGTTTTTTGAATAGCAATCAGCCCCAGCATTTT
CASSQPSFLNSNQPQHF
>TRBV11-2|TRBJ2-2|TRBD1
TGTGCCAGCAGCCTAGGTCGACAGGGAGTCACCGGGGAGCTGTTTTTT
CASSLGRQGVTGELFF
>TRBV4-1|TRBJ1-4|NA
TGCGCCAGCAGTCAAAGTCAGGGTGCAACTAATGAAAAACTGTTTTTT
CASSQSQGATNEKLFF
>TRBV7-8|TRBJ2-1|TRBD2
TGTGCCAGCAGCTTAGCGCTAGCGGGGGGGTCCGCCTACAATGAGCAGTTCTTC
CASSLALAGGSAYNEQFF
>TRBV6-1|TRBJ2-7|NA
TGTGCCAGCAGTGAACAGTCTCAGGGATCCTACGAGCAGTACTTC
CASSEQSQGSYEQYF
>TRBV15|TRBJ2-7|TRBD2
TGTGCCACCAGCAGAGATACCCCGACTAGCGGGGGGTCCTACGAGCAGTACTTC
CATSRDTPTSGGSYEQYF
>TRBV7-8|TRBJ1-4|NA
TGTGCCAGCAGCTTAGGGGGGGTCACTAATGAAAAACTGTTTTTT
CASSLGGVTNEKLFF
>TRBV1|TRBJ2-3|NA
TGCACCAGCAGCCAAGACCAGGGTGGACCCTGCACAGATACGCAGTATTTT
CTSSQDQGGPCTDTQYF
>TRBV4-1|TRBJ2-3|NA
TGCGCCAGCAGCCAAGAGCCAGGGGACGGTACGCAGTATTTT
CASSQEPGDGTQYF
>TRBV14|TRBJ2-1|TRBD1
TGTGCCAGCAGCCCACACATCCTAGGACAGGGTAGCAATGAGCAGTTCTTC
CASSPHILGQGSNEQFF
>TRBV2|TRBJ1-5|TRBD1
TGTGCCAGCAGTGGGGACAGGGGCAATCAGCCCCAGCATTTT
CASSGDRGNQPQHF
>TRBV5-1|TRBJ1-2|NA
TGCGCCAGCAGGGGAGCGGGGGGCGGCTATGGCTACACCTTC
CASRGAGGGYGYTF
>TRBV6-1|TRBJ1-2|TRBD1
TGTGCCAGCAGTGGGGACAGTGGCCCGAACTATGGCTACACCTTC
CASSGDSGPNYGYTF
>TRBV7-8|TRBJ2-7|NA
TGTGCCAGCAGCCTAGACAGGACAGAATCCTACGAGCAGTACTTC
CASSLDRTESYEQYF
>TRBV30|TRBJ1-4|NA
TGTGCCTGGAGTCGGGGACACGGAAATGAAAAACTGTTTTTT
CAWSRGHGNEKLFF
>TRBV13|TRBJ2-5|NA
TGTGCCAGCAGCTTACGGGGGGAGACCCAGTACTTC
CASSLRGETQYF
>TRBV19|TRBJ1-1|TRBD1
TGTGCCAGTAGTACCCGACAGGGAGTCACTGAAGCTTTCTTT
CASSTRQGVTEAFF
>TRBV7-6|TRBJ2-7|NA
TGTGCCAGCAGCTTAGGTTCAGGGTACGAGCAGTACTTC
CASSLGSGYEQYF
>TRBV9|TRBJ1-4|NA
TGTGCCAGCAGCGTAGCCCGAGACAGTGCAACTAATGAAAAACTGTTTTTT
CASSVARDSATNEKLFF
>TRBV30|TRBJ1-1|NA
TGTGCCTGGAGCCGGCAGGGTGAAGCTTTCTTT
CAWSRQGEAFF
>TRBV27|TRBJ2-2|NA
TGTGCCAGCAGTTTTCGCCCTGGCGGCCCCACCGGGGAGCTGTTTTTT
CASSFRPGGPTGELFF
>TRBV7-6|TRBJ2-5|NA
TGTGCCAGCAGCTTAGATGTTGGCGGGGAGACCCAGTACTTC
CASSLDVGGETQYF
>TRBV2|TRBJ2-3|TRBD2
TGCGGGACGGCGCGGGGGAGCCTCACAGATACGCAGTATTTT
CGTARGSLTDTQYF
>TRBV11-3|TRBJ2-7|TRBD2
TGTGCCAGCAGCGCGGGGGTTCTGAACGAGCAGTACTTC
CASSAGVLNEQYF
>TRBV4-1|TRBJ2-2|NA
TGCGCCAGCAGCCAAGTCTGGGGCGAGACCGGGGAGCTGTTTTTT
CASSQVWGETGELFF
>TRBV11-3|TRBJ2-2|TRBD1
TGTGCCAGCAGCCCAGCGACCTACGGGACAGGGGGCCCCGGGGAGCTGTTTTTT
CASSPATYGTGGPGELFF
>TRBV11-3|TRBJ1-1|NA
TGTGCCAGCAGCTTAATAGAGAACACTGAAGCTTTCTTT
CASSLIENTEAFF
>TRBV6-6|TRBJ2-6|TRBD1
TGTGCCAGCAGTTATAAGGGGGCGAGGGCCAACGTCCTGACTTTC
CASSYKGARANVLTF
>TRBV19|TRBJ1-1|TRBD1
TGTGCCAGTAGTGTAACAGGGGGCAGGACTGAAGCTTTCTTT
CASSVTGGRTEAFF
>TRBV14|TRBJ1-2|TRBD1
TGTGCCAGCAGCCGGGACAGCTACTATGGCTACACCTTC
CASSRDSYYGYTF
>TRBV14|TRBJ1-2|NA
TGTGCCAGCAGCCAAGTGACAGGTTCTAACTATGGCTACACCTTC
CASSQVTGSNYGYTF
>TRBV7-9|TRBJ2-1|TRBD1
TGTGCCAGCAGCTTACCGACCGGGACAGTCAATGAGCAGTTCTTC
CASSLPTGTVNEQFF
>TRBV2|TRBJ2-5|NA
TGTGCCAGCAGGCTCTACAGGGCCACCCAAGAGACCCAGTACTTC
CASRLYRATQETQYF